This passage covers 24 T cell receptor beta chains from one sample sequenced in a study of blood T cell repertoires in COVID-19. Assay used: immunoSEQ multiplex PCR; TCRdb lists only in-frame clones, some missing. The sample includes 400,000 to 500,000 clones, 88% seen only once; the top ten take less than 2%. Sequencing input: PBMCs or T cells enriched from blood (not recorded which). Every receptor here comes from a woman aged 40-49 years who had recovered from COVID-19.

This chain connects TRBV19 to TRBJ1-5, with a weak D call TRBD1 (6 bases). Between the trimmed V and J ends, which lost 3 bases and 7 bases, there was a span of 16 bases. Looked up from germline, CDR1 is LNHDA and CDR2 is SQIVND (reference sequence). This CDR3 comprises 15 residues. The CDR3 reads CASSIFRGLGQPQHF. The CDR3 DNA reads as TGTGCCAGTAGTATCTTCAGGGGACTAGGGCAGCCCCAGCATTTT.

The J gene is TRBJ1-2, the V gene TRBV4-3, with no clear D. The ends were cut back, 0 bases at V and 0 bases at J, with 8 bases in the middle. The germline CDR1 and CDR2 sequences are LGHNA and YSLEER. The CDR3 is 15 amino acids. In DNA, the CDR3 is TGCGCCAGCAGCCAAGATCAGGTTACTAACTATGGCTACACCTTC. Translated, it gives CASSQDQVTNYGYTF.

The chain couples TRBV27 to TRBJ1-1; D ambiguous. This CDR3 spans 14 amino acids. Trimming cost V 3 bases and J 0 bases, with 8 bases left between them. Germline assignment: CDR1 MNHEY and CDR2 SMNVEV (reference sequence). The chain's CDR3 is CASSFDTLNTEAFF. The CDR3 DNA reads TGTGCCAGCAGTTTCGACACTCTGAACACTGAAGCTTTCTTT.

This rearrangement joins TRBV19 to TRBJ1-1, with 9 bases fitting TRBD1. Germline V CDR1 and CDR2: LNHDA, SQIVND (reference sequence). V dropped 10 bases and J dropped 2; count of bases not matched to a gene: 5. The CDR3 runs to 13 residues. The CDR3 reads CATLTGGNTEAFF. The CDR3 DNA is TGTGCCACCCTCACAGGGGGCAACACTGAAGCTTTCTTT.

This clone was counted a few times. This chain connects TRBV9 to TRBJ2-1, with 7 nucleotides matching TRBD2. CDR3 size: 15 residues. Unmatched junction bases numbered 10, after V lost 6 bases and J lost 4 bases. Germline V gene sequence: CDR1 SGDLS, CDR2 YYNGEE. This chain's CDR3 is CASNPAGEWYNEQFF. The CDR3 DNA is TGTGCCAGCAACCCGGCGGGAGAGTGGTACAATGAGCAGTTCTTC.

The chain recombines TRBV5-1 with TRBJ2-2; a possible D gene is TRBD1 (6 bases). In germline, CDR1 is SGHRS, CDR2 YFSETQ. The CDR3 spans 14 residues. Trimming removed 4 bases at V and 9 bases at J, with 16 bases between. CDR3 in amino acids: CASSPNTGIRELFF. CDR3 nucleotides: TGCGCCAGCAGCCCCAACACAGGGATTAGGGAGCTGTTTTTT.

This clone was recorded at least ten times. The chain combines TRBV6-4 with TRBJ2-3, with 8 bases that match TRBD2. This CDR3 contains 14 residues. In germline, CDR1 is MRHNA, CDR2 SNTAGT. V gave up 6 bases and J gave up 3 bases; unmatched junction bases: 5. CDR3 nucleotide sequence: TGTGCCAGCAGCCTAGCGGGTTTTACAGATACGCAGTATTTT. Protein: CASSLAGFTDTQYF.

This chain joins TRBV2 and TRBJ1-6, with 7 bases identical to TRBD1. The CDR3 consists of 14 residues. CDR1 and CDR2 (germline): SNHLY, FYNNEI. Trimming at V came to 6 bases and at J to 7 bases, leaving 6 bases not matched to a gene. CDR3 in amino acids: CASRAGQTNSPLHF. The CDR3 coding sequence is TGTGCCAGCAGGGCGGGACAGACAAATTCACCCCTCCACTTT.

On this clone itself: Within the sample, other DNA sequences also encode this same CDR3. This chain uses TRBV6-5 with TRBJ1-5, with 7 positions matching TRBD1. Germline V gene lookup returns CDR1 MNHEY and CDR2 SVGAGI. J lost 4 bases, V lost 0 bases, and 3 bases had no gene match. The CDR3 extends over 15 amino acids. The CDR3 region has the DNA TGTGCCAGCAGTTACTCGGGCAGGGGGAATCAGCCCCAGCATTTT. Its protein product is CASSYSGRGNQPQHF.

The chain is built from TRBV13 and TRBJ1-1, with a possible D match to TRBD1 (6 bases). The CDR3 length is 15 residues. V was trimmed by 4 bases and J by 1 base, leaving 13 bases between them. The germline CDR1 and CDR2 sequences are PRHDT and FYEKMQ (reference sequence). CDR3 in amino acids: CASSSRGEGNTEAFF. For the CDR3, the DNA is TGTGCCAGCAGCTCCAGGGGTGAAGGGAACACTGAAGCTTTCTTT.

This clone was detected a few times. The genes are TRBV1 and TRBJ1-5; the table's D call TRBD1 went unverified against the DNA. TRBV1 represents a pseudogene. The CDR3 spans 16 residues. The CDR3 region is CTSSLTDRGDGQPQHF. CDR3 bases: TGCACCAGCAGCCTCACTGACAGGGGTGATGGTCAGCCCCAGCATTTT.

The chain links TRBV5-1 to TRBJ2-3; perhaps TRBD1 as D (5 bases). Trimming left V 0 bases short and J 6 bases short, with 17 bases between. This CDR3 is 16 amino acids long. In germline, CDR1 is SGHRS, CDR2 YFSETQ. The CDR3 sequence: CASSLAVAQEGDTQYF. The DNA for the CDR3 is TGCGCCAGCAGCTTGGCTGTGGCACAGGAAGGGGATACGCAGTATTTT.

The chain recombines TRBV7-2 with TRBJ2-5; TRBD2 is a possible D gene (6 bases). CDR3 length equals 15 residues. The V end lost 5 bases, the J end lost 3 bases, and 16 bases lay between the germline ends. In germline, CDR1 is SGHTA, CDR2 FQGNSA. CDR3 DNA sequence: TGTGCCAGCAGCCGGGAGAGGTTAGCGAAAGAGACCCAGTACTTC. Protein product: CASSRERLAKETQYF.

The V call is TRBV4-3, the J call TRBJ1-6; D is ambiguous. The V end was cut by 0 bases, the J end by 9 bases, with 15 bases between. The CDR3 sequence is 16 residues long. In germline, CDR1 is LGHNA, CDR2 YSLEER. In nucleotides, the CDR3 is TGCGCCAGCAGCCAAGATGGGCCGGGGAAGGGTTCACCCCTCCACTTT. Translation gives CASSQDGPGKGSPLHF.

A single count supports this clone. V is TRBV5-6 and J is TRBJ1-6; TRBD1 agrees at 12 bases. The V gene end was trimmed by 0 bases and the J gene end by 3 bases; junction bases not matched to a gene: 4. The CDR3 covers 18 residues. Per the germline V gene, CDR1 is SGHDT and CDR2 is YYEEEE. In DNA, the CDR3 is TGTGCCAGCAGCTTGGCGGGACAGGGGGCTTTCTATAATTCACCCCTCCACTTT. Protein product: CASSLAGQGAFYNSPLHF.

The CDR3 bases are TGTGCCAGCAGCTTAGTGGGAGGGGGGACTAACACTGAAGCTTTCTTT. Protein sequence: CASSLVGGGTNTEAFF. The chain recombines TRBV7-2 with TRBJ1-1, with D perhaps TRBD1 (6 bases). CDR3 length equals 16 residues. V lost 1 base, J lost 2 bases, and 14 bases lay in between. CDR1 and CDR2 (germline): SGHTA, FQGNSA. The full variable domain, completed using reference TRBV7-2 and TRBJ1-1, is GAGVSQSPSNKVTEKGKDVELRCDPISGHTALYWYRQSLGQGLEFLIYFQGNSAPDKSGLPSDRFSAERTGGSVSTLTIQRTQQEDSAVYLCASSLVGGGTNTEAFFGQGTRLTVV.

The chain has TRBV18 and TRBJ2-7, with D hard to call. CDR1 is KGHSH and CDR2 is LQKENI in the germline V gene. This CDR3 contains 15 residues. V lost 1 base, J lost 2 bases, and 12 bases lay in between. The DNA for the CDR3 is TGTGCCAGCTCACCACAGAGGTCGTCGACCTACGAGCAGTACTTC. Translating it yields CASSPQRSSTYEQYF.

V usage is TRBV9 and J usage is TRBJ1-3; no firm D call. The germline V gene encodes CDR1 SGDLS and CDR2 YYNGEE. The V gene lost 6 bases and the J gene lost 0 bases, with 10 bases spanning the gap. The CDR3 length is 14 residues. CDR3 loop: CASTRGSSGNTIYF. The CDR3 region has the DNA TGTGCCAGCACGCGGGGAAGCTCTGGAAACACCATATATTTT.

CDR3 coding DNA: TGCGCCAGCAGTCAAATCAAGGGCAGGAGGACTCCTTCTGGAAACACCATATATTTT. Translation gives CASSQIKGRRTPSGNTIYF. J is TRBJ1-3 and V is TRBV23-1; D is undetermined. TRBV23-1 belongs to the ORF category, with a function that is uncertain. CDR3 length: 19 residues. V was trimmed by 2 bases and J by 1 base, leaving 21 bases between them.

This rearrangement joins TRBV27 to TRBJ2-5, with a tentative D call TRBD2 (5 bases). This CDR3 is 15 amino acids long. Between the trimmed V and J ends, which lost 3 bases and 4 bases, there was a span of 15 bases. Germline CDR1 MNHEY, CDR2 SMNVEV (reference sequence). The CDR3 protein is CASSFYSEGRETQYF. CDR3 sequence (DNA): TGTGCCAGCAGTTTCTACTCCGAGGGCAGAGAGACCCAGTACTTC.

The rearrangement joins TRBV2 to TRBJ1-1, with TRBD1 matching 10 bases. V trimming: 5 bases; J trimming: 6 bases; junction bases outside the gene matches: 6. The CDR3 totals 14 residues. Germline CDR1 reads SNHLY; CDR2 reads FYNNEI. CDR3 in amino acids: CASSTDRGPAEAFF. In DNA, the CDR3 is TGTGCCAGCAGTACAGACAGGGGGCCAGCTGAAGCTTTCTTT.

J is TRBJ2-7 and V is TRBV5-1; D gene ambiguous. CDR1 and CDR2 from the germline V gene are SGHRS and YFSETQ. V shed 3 bases and J shed 3 bases, with 4 bases lying between them. The CDR3 is 11 residues long. CDR3 DNA: TGCGCCAGCAGCTCTATCTACGAGCAGTACTTC. Amino acids: CASSSIYEQYF.

V usage is TRBV5-1 and J usage is TRBJ2-7; the match to TRBD1 covers 9 bases. CDR1 is SGHRS and CDR2 is YFSETQ in the germline V gene. The CDR3 extends over 14 amino acids. The ends lost 3 bases at V and 4 bases at J; junction bases unmatched: 5. The CDR3 DNA reads as TGCGCCAGCAGCTCAGGACAGGGGCAGTACGAGCAGTACTTC. It specifies CASSSGQGQYEQYF.

This chain uses TRBV24-1 with TRBJ2-1, with 7 bases fitting TRBD2. V trimming: 5 bases; J trimming: 9 bases; junction bases outside the gene matches: 12. This CDR3 spans 15 amino acids. Germline lookup yields CDR1 KGHDR and CDR2 SFDVKD. In nucleotides, the CDR3 is TGTGCCACCAGTGGAATCCAGCGGGAACGCGTTGAGCAGTTCTTC. Encoded protein: CATSGIQRERVEQFF.